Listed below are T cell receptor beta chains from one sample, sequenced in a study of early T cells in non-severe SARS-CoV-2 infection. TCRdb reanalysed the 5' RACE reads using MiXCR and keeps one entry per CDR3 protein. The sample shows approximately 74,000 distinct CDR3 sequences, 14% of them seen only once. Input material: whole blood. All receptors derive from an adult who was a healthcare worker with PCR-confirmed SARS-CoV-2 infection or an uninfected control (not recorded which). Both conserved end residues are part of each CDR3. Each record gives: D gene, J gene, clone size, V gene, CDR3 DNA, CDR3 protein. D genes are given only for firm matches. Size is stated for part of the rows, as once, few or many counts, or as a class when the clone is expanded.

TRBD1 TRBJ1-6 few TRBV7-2 TGTGCCAGCAGCCTAGAGGGACAGGGGGACCTCCACTTT CASSLEGQGDLHF
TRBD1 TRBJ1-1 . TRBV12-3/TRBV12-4 TGTGCCAGCAGTTTCAACAGGGGGCGAGGCACTGAAGCTTTCTTT CASSFNRGRGTEAFF
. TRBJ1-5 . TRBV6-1 TGTGCCAGCAGTTCTCCCCAGCCCCAGCATTTT CASSSPQPQHF
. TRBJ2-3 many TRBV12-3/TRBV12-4 TGTGCCAGCAGTTTGACCCTCCGACCGGGGTACACAGATACGCAGTATTTT CASSLTLRPGYTDTQYF
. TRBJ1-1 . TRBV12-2 TGTGCAAGTCGCTTAGCCGAGATCGGACATTGGAACACTGAAGCTTTCTTT CASRLAEIGHWNTEAFF
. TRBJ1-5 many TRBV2 TGTGCCAGCAGTGGTGGCGGCAATCAGCCCCAGCATTTT CASSGGGNQPQHF
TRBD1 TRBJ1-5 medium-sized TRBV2 TGTGCCAGCAATGGCGGGACAGGGGGACAGCCCCAGCATTTT CASNGGTGGQPQHF
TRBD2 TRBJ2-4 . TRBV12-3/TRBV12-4 TGTGCCAGCGGCGCGCCACGACTAGCCGGAAACATTCAGTACTTC CASGAPRLAGNIQYF
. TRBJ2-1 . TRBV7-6 TGTGCCAGCAGCTCTATCCGAGGAGGGACGGCTTACAATGAGCAGTTCTTC CASSSIRGGTAYNEQFF
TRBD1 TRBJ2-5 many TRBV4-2 TGTGCCAGCAGCCGCGACAGGGCCGAAGAGACCCAGTACTTC CASSRDRAEETQYF
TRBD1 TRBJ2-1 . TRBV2 TGTGCCAGCAGTCACGGGGACAGGCGCTCCTACAATGAGCAGTTCTTC CASSHGDRRSYNEQFF
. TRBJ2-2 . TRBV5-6 TGTGCCAGCAGCTCGATCCGATCAGGGTACACCGGGGAGCTGTTTTTT CASSSIRSGYTGELFF
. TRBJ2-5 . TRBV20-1 TGCAGTGCTAACGCAGGGCGGACGGAGACCCAGTACTTC CSANAGRTETQYF
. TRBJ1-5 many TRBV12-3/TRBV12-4 TGTGCCAGCAGTTCCAGGGAGTATCAGCCCCAGCATTTT CASSSREYQPQHF
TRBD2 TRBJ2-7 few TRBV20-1 TGCAGTGCTAGTTACCTCGCCGGACTAGCGGGGGCCGAGCAGTACTTC CSASYLAGLAGAEQYF
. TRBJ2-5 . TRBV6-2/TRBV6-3 TGTGCCAGCAGTTACTTTCTGGGGCAAGAGACCCAGTACTTC CASSYFLGQETQYF
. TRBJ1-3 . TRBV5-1 TGCGCCAGCAGCCTGAACCCGGGGGCGAGGGGAAACACCATATATTTT CASSLNPGARGNTIYF
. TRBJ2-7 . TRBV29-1 TGCAGCGTTGTCCAGACCTCCCTCTCCGAGCAGTACTTC CSVVQTSLSEQYF
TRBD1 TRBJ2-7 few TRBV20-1 TGCAGTGCCCCAGCCTGGGACAGTTCCTCCTACGAGCAGTACTTC CSAPAWDSSSYEQYF
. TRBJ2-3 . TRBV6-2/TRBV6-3 TGTGCCAGCAGTTTGACAGTTACAGATACGCAGTATTTT CASSLTVTDTQYF
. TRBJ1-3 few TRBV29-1 TGCAGCGTTGAAGTTAGCGGAAACACCATATATTTT CSVEVSGNTIYF
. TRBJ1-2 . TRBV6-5 TGTGCCAGCAGTTACAGGACTCAAGCTAACTATGGCTACACCTTC CASSYRTQANYGYTF
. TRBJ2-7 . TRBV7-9 TGTGTCAGCAGCTTGGGTCGTGCGTCCTACGAGCAGTACTTC CVSSLGRASYEQYF
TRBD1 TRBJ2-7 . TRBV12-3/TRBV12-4 TGTGCCAGCAGTTCTGTTTCCGGGACAGGGCCGTACTTC CASSSVSGTGPYF
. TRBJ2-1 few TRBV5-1 TGCGCCAGCAGCTTGGATCACAGGGATGAGCAGTTCTTC CASSLDHRDEQFF
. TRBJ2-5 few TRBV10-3 TGTGCCATCAGCCGGGCGCTTCCCCAAGAGACCCAGTACTTC CAISRALPQETQYF